A single sample gave rise to the 15 T cell receptor beta chains below, sequenced in a study of blood T cell repertoires in COVID-19. Clones were read by immunoSEQ multiplex PCR, and TCRdb kept only the in-frame ones, dropping some. Of around 30,000 clones in the sample, around 89% were seen once. Sequencing input: peripheral blood. The receptors originated from a woman in her thirties or forties with active or convalescent COVID-19.

The chain joins TRBV4-3 to TRBJ2-2; D is uncertain. V was shortened by 4 bases and J by 5 bases, with 5 bases between the two germline ends. CDR3 length equals 12 residues. CDR1 and CDR2 from the germline V gene are LGHNA and YSLEER. CDR3 coding DNA: TGCGCCAGCAGCCCACAAACCGGGGAGCTGTTTTTT. Its translation: CASSPQTGELFF.

This chain links TRBV5-1 with TRBJ2-5; 12 bases agree with TRBD2. Germline V gene data show CDR1 as SGHRS and CDR2 as YFSETQ. The CDR3 totals 18 residues. V lost 0 bases and J lost 2; bases outside the gene matches: 8. This CDR3 is CASSLGASGRATQETQYF. In nucleotides, the CDR3 is TGCGCCAGCAGCTTGGGGGCTAGCGGGAGGGCGACTCAAGAGACCCAGTACTTC. The full variable domain, in which reference TRBV5-1 and TRBJ2-5 provide the parts outside the CDR3, is KAGVTQTPRYLIKTRGQQVTLSCSPISGHRSVSWYQQTPGQGLQFLFEYFSETQRNKGNFPGRFSGRQFSNSRSEMNVSTLELGDSALYLCASSLGASGRATQETQYFGPGTRLLVL.

The chain employs TRBV3-1 (or the pseudogene TRBV3-2) and TRBJ1-2; D not resolved. The germline CDR1 and CDR2 sequences are LGHDT and YNNKEL (reference sequence). V lost 0 bases and J lost 0, with 23 bases in between. The CDR3 is 20 amino acids. CDR3 amino acids: CASSQDLGWQIRPPNYGYTF. The CDR3, as DNA: TGTGCCAGCAGCCAAGATCTAGGATGGCAGATTCGACCCCCTAACTATGGCTACACCTTC.

The chain joins TRBV6-6 to TRBJ2-7, with unresolved D. The V gene lost 0 bases and the J gene lost 4 bases, with 4 bases spanning the gap. Germline V gene lookup returns CDR1 MNHNY and CDR2 SVGAGI (reference sequence). The CDR3 length is 12 residues. CDR3 sequence reads: CASSYSMYEQYF. DNA for the CDR3: TGTGCCAGCAGTTACTCTATGTACGAGCAGTACTTC.

The J gene is TRBJ1-1, the V gene TRBV24-1, with a weak D call TRBD1 (6 bases). This CDR3 is built from 12 residues. Germline assignment: CDR1 KGHDR and CDR2 SFDVKD. V was pared by 3 bases and J by 6 bases, with 7 bases between. CDR3 sequence: CATSDGGPEAFF. CDR3 sequence (DNA): TGTGCCACCAGTGATGGGGGCCCTGAAGCTTTCTTT.

The chain has TRBV5-3 and TRBJ1-1, with unresolved D. TRBV5-3 is noted as an ORF with a role that remains uncertain. V was pared by 2 bases and J by 5 bases, with 10 bases between. This CDR3 comprises 13 residues. The DNA of the CDR3 is TGTGCCAGAAGCTTTTCGAGGCAGACTGAAGCTTTCTTT. Translation gives CARSFSRQTEAFF.

The rearrangement joins TRBV5-1 to TRBJ2-3, with a tentative D call TRBD2 (5 bases). V was shortened by 4 bases and J by 0 bases, with 15 bases between the two germline ends. CDR3 length equals 16 residues. Germline loops: CDR1 SGHRS, CDR2 YFSETQ. The CDR3 loop is CASSPFEGSSTDTQYF. CDR3 DNA: TGCGCCAGCAGCCCATTTGAGGGATCTAGCACAGATACGCAGTATTTT.

The J gene is TRBJ1-4, the V gene TRBV30, with D uncertain. Germline lookup yields CDR1 GTSNPN and CDR2 SVGIG (reference sequence). The CDR3 runs 14 residues. Between the trimmed V and J ends, which lost 5 bases and 3 bases, there was a span of 13 bases. Here the CDR3 DNA reads TGTGCCTGGGGGGAGGGTGTGTCTAATGAAAAACTGTTTTTT. Amino acid sequence: CAWGEGVSNEKLFF. The full variable domain, rest sourced from reference TRBV30 and TRBJ1-4, is SQTIHQWPATLVQPVGSPLSLECTVEGTSNPNLYWYRQAAGRGLQLLFYSVGIGQISSEVPQNLSASRPQDRQFILSSKKLLLSDSGFYLCAWGEGVSNEKLFFGSGTQLSVL.

The rearrangement joins TRBV4-1 to TRBJ2-3; D gene uncertain. The ends were cut back, 4 bases at V and 2 bases at J, with 19 bases in the middle. This CDR3 is built from 17 residues. Germline values: CDR1 MGHRA, CDR2 YSYEKL. In DNA, the CDR3 is TGCGCCAGCAGCCGACCCCTCGCACAGTCTCCCACAGATACGCAGTATTTT. Encoded protein: CASSRPLAQSPTDTQYF.

The chain joins TRBV6-5 to TRBJ2-7, with 10 bases identical to TRBD1. The ends lost 6 bases at V and 2 bases at J; junction bases unmatched: 4. Looked up from germline, CDR1 is MNHEY and CDR2 is SVGAGI. The CDR3 consists of 14 residues. The CDR3 sequence is CASSSGQGTYEQYF. CDR3 coding DNA: TGTGCCAGCAGCTCGGGACAGGGGACCTACGAGCAGTACTTC.

The chain uses TRBV10-3 and TRBJ2-1; 8 bases match TRBD1. Germline-derived CDR1 and CDR2 are ENHRY and SYGVKD. This CDR3 region has 14 residues. V lost 2 bases to trimming and J lost 9 bases; unmatched junction nucleotides: 6. The CDR3 DNA is TGTGCCATCAGTGAGGCCAGGGGGCTAGCTGAGCAGTTCTTC. It translates to CAISEARGLAEQFF.

V and J are TRBV12-5 and TRBJ1-6; no clear D gene. The CDR3 extends over 14 amino acids. Per the germline V gene, CDR1 is LGHNT and CDR2 is FRNRAP. The V gene lost 7 bases and the J gene lost 6 bases, with 13 bases spanning the gap. CDR3 in DNA: TGTGCTAGTGCAGAGGGCCCTTTTAATTCACCCCTCCACTTT. Amino acids: CASAEGPFNSPLHF.

This clone was counted only a few times. The chain employs TRBV7-2 and TRBJ2-3; possible D gene TRBD2, 7 bases. CDR1 is SGHTA and CDR2 is FQGNSA in the germline V gene. Trimming stripped 4 bases from V and 1 base from J, with 15 bases between. The CDR3 spans 16 residues. CDR3 in DNA: TGTGCCAGCAGCTCCAGGGGAGGGGGGGGCACAGATACGCAGTATTTT. This translates into CASSSRGGGGTDTQYF.

The V gene is TRBV28, the J gene TRBJ1-1; D is uncertain. V gave up 6 bases and J gave up 7 bases, with 12 bases separating them. This CDR3 region has 12 residues. CDR1 and CDR2 from the germline V gene are MDHEN and SYDVKM. CDR3 sequence reads: CASSGSGYEAFF. The CDR3 coding sequence is TGTGCCAGCAGCGGGTCGGGGTATGAAGCTTTCTTT. Full variable domain (rest looked up from reference TRBV28 and TRBJ1-1): DVKVTQSSRYLVKRTGEKVFLECVQDMDHENMFWYRQDPGLGLRLIYFSYDVKMKEKGDIPEGYSVSREKKERFSLILESASTNQTSMYLCASSGSGYEAFFGQGTRLTVV.

The rearrangement joins TRBV7-3 to TRBJ2-1; 11 positions agree with TRBD2. In germline, CDR1 is SGHTA, CDR2 FQGTGA. The CDR3 length is 15 residues. Trimming removed 3 bases from V and 8 bases from J; junction bases left unmatched: 6. CDR3 sequence (DNA): TGTGCCAGCAGCTTTGTAGCGGGAGGGAAAGATGAGCAGTTCTTC. Amino acid sequence: CASSFVAGGKDEQFF.